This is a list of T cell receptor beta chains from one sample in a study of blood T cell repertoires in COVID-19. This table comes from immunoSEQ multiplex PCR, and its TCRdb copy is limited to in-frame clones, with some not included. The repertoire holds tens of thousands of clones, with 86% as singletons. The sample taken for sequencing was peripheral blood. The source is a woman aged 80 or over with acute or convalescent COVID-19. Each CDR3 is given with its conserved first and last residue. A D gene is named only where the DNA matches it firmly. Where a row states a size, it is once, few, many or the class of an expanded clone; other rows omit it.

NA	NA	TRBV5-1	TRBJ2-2	CASSFGHADTGELFF	TGCGCCAGCAGCTTCGGACACGCCGACACCGGGGAGCTGTTTTTT
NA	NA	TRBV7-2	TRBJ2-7	CASSFLGTAYEQYF	TGTGCCAGCAGCTTTCTTGGCACAGCCTACGAGCAGTACTTC
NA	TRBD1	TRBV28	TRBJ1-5	CASSLSSGQYSNQPQHF	TGTGCCAGCAGTTTAAGCTCGGGACAGTATAGCAATCAGCCCCAGCATTTT
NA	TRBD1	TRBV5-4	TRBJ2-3	CASSLGGQGQDTQYF	TGTGCCAGCAGCTTGGGGGGACAGGGACAAGATACGCAGTATTTT
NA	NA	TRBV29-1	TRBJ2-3	CSAQTGVGSPDTQYF	TGCAGCGCTCAAACTGGGGTTGGGAGCCCAGATACGCAGTATTTT
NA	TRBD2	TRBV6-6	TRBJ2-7	CASSQDGTSGVLWYEQYF	TGTGCCAGCAGTCAGGACGGGACTAGCGGGGTCCTTTGGTACGAGCAGTACTTC
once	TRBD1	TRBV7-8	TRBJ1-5	CASSRRDSEAPQHF	TGTGCCAGCAGCCGTAGGGACAGTGAGGCGCCCCAGCATTTT
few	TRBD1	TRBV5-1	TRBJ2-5	CASSPTGGQETQYF	TGCGCCAGCAGCCCGACAGGGGGCCAAGAGACCCAGTACTTC
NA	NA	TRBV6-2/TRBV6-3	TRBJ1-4	CASSYSGQRNEKLFF	TGTGCCAGCAGTTACTCGGGGCAGAGAAATGAAAAACTGTTTTTT
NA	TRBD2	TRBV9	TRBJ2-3	CASSHSGGDTDTQYF	TGTGCCAGCAGCCACAGCGGGGGGGACACAGATACGCAGTATTTT
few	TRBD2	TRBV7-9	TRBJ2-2	CARAGVAYPGNTGELFF	TGTGCCAGGGCGGGAGTAGCCTATCCAGGGAACACCGGGGAGCTGTTTTTT
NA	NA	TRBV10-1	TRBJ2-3	CASSESGRDTQYF	TGCGCCAGCAGTGAGTCTGGCAGAGATACGCAGTATTTT
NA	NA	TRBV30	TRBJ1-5	CAWSFWGGRHQPQHF	TGTGCCTGGAGTTTCTGGGGAGGCAGGCATCAGCCCCAGCATTTT
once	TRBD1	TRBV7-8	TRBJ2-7	CASSLEQGSSYEQYF	TGTGCCAGCAGCTTAGAACAGGGGAGCTCCTACGAGCAGTACTTC
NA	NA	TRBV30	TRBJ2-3	CAWSGNRVTDTQYF	TGTGCCTGGAGTGGGAACAGGGTTACAGATACGCAGTATTTT
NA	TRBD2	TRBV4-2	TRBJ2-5	CASSPMAGGHRETQYF	TGTGCCAGCAGCCCCATGGCGGGGGGGCATCGGGAGACCCAGTACTTC
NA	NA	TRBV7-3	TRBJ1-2	CASSSHPGDYGYTF	TGTGCCAGCAGCTCTCACCCCGGGGACTATGGCTACACCTTC
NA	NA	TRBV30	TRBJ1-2	CATRGQSSIVYGYTF	TGTGCTACCCGAGGACAGTCTTCTATAGTCTATGGCTACACCTTC
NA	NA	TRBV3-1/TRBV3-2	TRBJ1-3	CASSQDLGSGRNTIYF	TGTGCCAGCAGCCAAGATCTAGGTTCAGGGCGGAACACCATATATTTT
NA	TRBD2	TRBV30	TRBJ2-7	CAWSGWSAGGPPYEQYF	TGTGCCTGGAGTGGCTGGTCAGCGGGGGGGCCCCCCTACGAGCAGTACTTC
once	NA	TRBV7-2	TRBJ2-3	CASSLRVSPDTQYF	TGTGCCAGCAGCTTAAGAGTATCCCCAGATACGCAGTATTTT
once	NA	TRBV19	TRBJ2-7	CASSDLGVREQYF	TGTGCCAGTAGTGACCTCGGGGTGAGGGAGCAGTACTTC
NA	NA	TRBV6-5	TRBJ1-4	CASTRRGYNEKLFF	TGTGCCAGCACTCGTCGGGGATATAATGAAAAACTGTTTTTT
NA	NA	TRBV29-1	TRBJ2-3	CSVVGGRVPDTQYF	TGCAGCGTTGTCGGGGGGCGCGTCCCAGATACGCAGTATTTT
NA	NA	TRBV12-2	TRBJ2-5	CASRLYASGSRTQYF	TGTGCAAGTCGCTTATACGCTAGCGGGTCGCGGACCCAGTACTTC
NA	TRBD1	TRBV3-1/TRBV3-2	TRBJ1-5	CASSQLQGIQPQHF	TGTGCCAGCAGCCAGCTACAGGGGATTCAGCCCCAGCATTTT
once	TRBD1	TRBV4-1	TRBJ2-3	CASSLQYRGRSTDTQYF	TGCGCCAGCAGCCTCCAGTACAGGGGACGGTCCACAGATACGCAGTATTTT
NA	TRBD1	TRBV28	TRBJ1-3	CASSILTGGSGNTIYF	TGTGCCAGCAGTATTCTGACAGGGGGCTCTGGAAACACCATATATTTT
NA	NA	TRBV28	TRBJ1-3	CASSRVAGTGTIYF	TGTGCCAGCAGCCGCGTTGCGGGGACCGGCACCATATATTTT
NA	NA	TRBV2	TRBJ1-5	CASMMAGEGQPQHF	TGTGCCAGCATGATGGCAGGGGAGGGTCAGCCCCAGCATTTT
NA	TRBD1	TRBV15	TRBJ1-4	CATSTDRGTNEKLFF	TGTGCCACCAGCACCGACAGGGGGACTAATGAAAAACTGTTTTTT
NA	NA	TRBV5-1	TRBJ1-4	CASSTDRTNEKLFF	TGCGCCAGCAGCACGGACAGAACTAATGAAAAACTGTTTTTT
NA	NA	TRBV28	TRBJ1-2	CASRGTTGPGYTF	TGTGCCAGCCGTGGCACCACAGGGCCTGGCTACACCTTC
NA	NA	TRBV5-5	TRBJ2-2	CASSRVPDNTGELFF	TGTGCCAGCAGCCGGGTGCCAGATAACACCGGGGAGCTGTTTTTT
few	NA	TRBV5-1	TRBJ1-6	CASSGFNSPLHF	TGCGCCAGCTCAGGGTTCAATTCACCCCTCCACTTT
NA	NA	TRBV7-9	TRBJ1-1	CASSLRASDTEAFF	TGTGCCAGCAGCTTGAGGGCATCGGACACTGAAGCTTTCTTT
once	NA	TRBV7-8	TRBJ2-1	CASRSEGPADEQFF	TGTGCCAGCAGGTCAGAGGGCCCCGCCGATGAGCAGTTCTTC
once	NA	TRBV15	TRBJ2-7	CATSRIPPDRNSYEQYF	TGTGCCACCAGCAGGATTCCCCCGGACAGAAACTCCTACGAGCAGTACTTC
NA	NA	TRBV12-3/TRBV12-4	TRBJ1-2	CASSPDSFYGYTF	TGTGCCAGCAGCCCTGACAGTTTCTATGGCTACACCTTC
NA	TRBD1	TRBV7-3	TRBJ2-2	CASSLTGGETGELFF	TGTGCCAGCAGCTTGACAGGGGGCGAGACCGGGGAGCTGTTTTTT
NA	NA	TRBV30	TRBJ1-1	CAWRPGGRNTEAFF	TGTGCCTGGAGGCCGGGGGGCAGGAATACTGAAGCTTTCTTT
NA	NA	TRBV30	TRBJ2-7	CAWSWDNRYEQYF	TGTGCCTGGAGTTGGGACAACAGATACGAGCAGTACTTC
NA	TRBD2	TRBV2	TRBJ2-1	CASKGLAGGREQFF	TGTGCCAGCAAGGGACTAGCGGGAGGGCGTGAGCAGTTCTTC
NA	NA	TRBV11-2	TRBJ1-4	CASSRPFRRTTNEKLFF	TGTGCCAGCAGCCGCCCCTTTAGACGGACTACTAATGAAAAACTGTTTTTT
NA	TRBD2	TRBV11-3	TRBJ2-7	CASSLFGGEAYEQYF	TGTGCCAGCAGCCTCTTTGGGGGGGAAGCCTACGAGCAGTACTTC
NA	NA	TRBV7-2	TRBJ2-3	CASSVRVLTDTQYF	TGTGCCAGCAGCGTCCGGGTTCTCACAGATACGCAGTATTTT
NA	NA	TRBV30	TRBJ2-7	CAWSHELHEQYF	TGTGCCTGGAGTCACGAGTTACACGAGCAGTACTTC
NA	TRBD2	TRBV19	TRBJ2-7	CASSSRLAAYEQYF	TGTGCCAGCTCATCGAGACTAGCCGCCTACGAGCAGTACTTC
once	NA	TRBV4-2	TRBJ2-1	CASSQRATGLSYNEQFF	TGTGCCAGCAGCCAGAGGGCTACAGGGCTCTCCTACAATGAGCAGTTCTTC
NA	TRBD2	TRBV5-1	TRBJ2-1	CASSSQRGDYNEQFF	TGCGCCAGCAGCTCCCAGCGGGGAGATTACAATGAGCAGTTCTTC
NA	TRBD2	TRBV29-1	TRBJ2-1	CSVTTSGSFNEQFF	TGCAGCGTCACCACTAGCGGGAGTTTCAATGAGCAGTTCTTC
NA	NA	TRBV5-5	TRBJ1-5	CASSALALGGNNQPQHF	TGTGCCAGCAGCGCCCTCGCGCTGGGGGGGAACAATCAGCCCCAGCATTTT
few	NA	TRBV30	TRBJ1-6	CAWSLRFNSPLHF	TGTGCCTGGAGTCTCAGGTTCAATTCACCCCTCCACTTT
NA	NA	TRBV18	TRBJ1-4	CASSHGAAGGEKLFF	TGTGCCAGCTCACACGGAGCGGCGGGAGGCGAAAAACTGTTTTTT
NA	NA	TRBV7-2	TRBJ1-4	CASSLVGGGGLTNEKLFF	TGTGCCAGCAGCTTAGTTGGGGGGGGAGGGTTAACTAATGAAAAACTGTTTTTT
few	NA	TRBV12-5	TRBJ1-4	CASGLSSAQGYNEKLFF	TGTGCTAGTGGTTTGAGCTCCGCCCAGGGTTACAATGAAAAACTGTTTTTT
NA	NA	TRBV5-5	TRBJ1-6	CASRREGNSPLHF	TGTGCCAGCAGGAGGGAGGGTAATTCACCCCTCCACTTT
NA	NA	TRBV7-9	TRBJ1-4	CASSLWSTGTNTEKLFF	TGTGCCAGCAGCTTATGGTCAACCGGGACAAATACTGAAAAACTGTTTTTT
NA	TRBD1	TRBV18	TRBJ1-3	CASSLPGQELGNTIYF	TGTGCCAGCTCACTCCCGGGACAGGAACTGGGGAACACCATATATTTT